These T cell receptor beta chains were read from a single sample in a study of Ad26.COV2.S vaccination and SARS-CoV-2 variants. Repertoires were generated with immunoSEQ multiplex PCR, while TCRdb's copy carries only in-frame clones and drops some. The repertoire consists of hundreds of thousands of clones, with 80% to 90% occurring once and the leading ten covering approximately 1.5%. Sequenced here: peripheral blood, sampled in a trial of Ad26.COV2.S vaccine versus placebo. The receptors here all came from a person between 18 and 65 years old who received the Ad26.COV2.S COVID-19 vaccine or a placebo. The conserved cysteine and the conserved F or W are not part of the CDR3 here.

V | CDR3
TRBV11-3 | ASSAGGGTEQY
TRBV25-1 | ASSEMSGFGNTEAF
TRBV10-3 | AINRDRDDEQY
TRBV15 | ATSSTGGDQPQH
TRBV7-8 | ASSLTASGPWFSYNEQF
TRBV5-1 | ASSYYQPQH
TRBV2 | ASGESGSGVSTDTQY
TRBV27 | ASSRRTGIQETQY
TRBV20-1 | GVTDSYEQY
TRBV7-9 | ASSVLGQGQREKLF
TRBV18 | ASSPPALVYGYT